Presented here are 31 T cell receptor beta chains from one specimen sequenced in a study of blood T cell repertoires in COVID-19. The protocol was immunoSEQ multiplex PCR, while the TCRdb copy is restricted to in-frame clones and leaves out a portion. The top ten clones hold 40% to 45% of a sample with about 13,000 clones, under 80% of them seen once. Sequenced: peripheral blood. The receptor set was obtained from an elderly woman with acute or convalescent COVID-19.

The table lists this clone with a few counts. Here the CDR3 reads CASSLGMGQGLYGYTF. CDR3 sequence (DNA): TGCGCCAGCAGCTTGGGTATGGGACAGGGGCTTTATGGCTACACCTTC. The chain joins TRBV5-1 to TRBJ1-2; 10 bases match TRBD1. This CDR3 region has 16 residues. V gave up 0 bases and J gave up 5 bases; unmatched junction bases: 7. Per germline, CDR1 SGHRS and CDR2 YFSETQ.

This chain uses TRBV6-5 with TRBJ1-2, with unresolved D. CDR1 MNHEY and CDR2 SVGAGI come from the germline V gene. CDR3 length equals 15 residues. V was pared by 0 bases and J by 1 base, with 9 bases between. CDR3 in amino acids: CASSYSSSVNYGYTF. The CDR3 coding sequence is TGTGCCAGCAGTTACTCGTCCAGCGTTAACTATGGCTACACCTTC.

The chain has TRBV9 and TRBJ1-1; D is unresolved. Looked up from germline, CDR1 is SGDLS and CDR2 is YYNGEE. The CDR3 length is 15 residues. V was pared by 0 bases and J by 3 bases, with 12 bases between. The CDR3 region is CASSVEARRDTEAFF. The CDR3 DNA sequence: TGTGCCAGCAGCGTAGAGGCCAGGAGGGACACTGAAGCTTTCTTT. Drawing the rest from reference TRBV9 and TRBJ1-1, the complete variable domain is DSGVTQTPKHLITATGQRVTLRCSPRSGDLSVYWYQQSLDQGLQFLIQYYNGEERAKGNILERFSAQQFPDLHSELNLSSLELGDSALYFCASSVEARRDTEAFFGQGTRLTVV.

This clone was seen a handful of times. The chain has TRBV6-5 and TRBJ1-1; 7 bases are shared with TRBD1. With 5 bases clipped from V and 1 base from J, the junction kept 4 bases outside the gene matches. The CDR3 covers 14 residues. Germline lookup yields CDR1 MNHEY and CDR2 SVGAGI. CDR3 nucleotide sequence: TGTGCCAGCAGTCCCAGACAGGGGAACACTGAAGCTTTCTTT. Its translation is CASSPRQGNTEAFF.

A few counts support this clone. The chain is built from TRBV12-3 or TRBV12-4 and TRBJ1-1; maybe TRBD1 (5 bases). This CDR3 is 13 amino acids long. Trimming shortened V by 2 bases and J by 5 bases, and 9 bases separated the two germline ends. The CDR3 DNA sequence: TGTGCCAGCAGTTTACCAGGGAAAACTGAAGCTTTCTTT. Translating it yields CASSLPGKTEAFF.

CDR3 amino acids: CASSRTGMNTEAFF. Written as DNA, the CDR3 is TGTGCCAGCAGTAGGACAGGGATGAACACTGAAGCTTTCTTT. V and J are TRBV6-1 and TRBJ1-1, with 8 bases identical to TRBD1. The CDR3 is 14 amino acids. The germline gives CDR1 MNHNS, CDR2 SASEGT. After removal of 5 bases from V and 0 bases from J, the junction contained 2 bases not matched to a gene.

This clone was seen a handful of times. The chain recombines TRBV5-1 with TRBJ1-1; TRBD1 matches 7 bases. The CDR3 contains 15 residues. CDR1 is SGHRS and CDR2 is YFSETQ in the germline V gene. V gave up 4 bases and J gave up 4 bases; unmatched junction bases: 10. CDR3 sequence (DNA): TGCGCCAGCAGCGACAGGGAGAGGTTGGCCACTGAAGCTTTCTTT. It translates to CASSDRERLATEAFF.

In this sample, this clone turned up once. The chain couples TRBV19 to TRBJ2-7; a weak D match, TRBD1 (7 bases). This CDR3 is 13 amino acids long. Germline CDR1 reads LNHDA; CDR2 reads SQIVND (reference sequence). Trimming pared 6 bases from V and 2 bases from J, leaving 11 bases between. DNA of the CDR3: TGTGCCAGTAGCCCCAGGGGGGCCTACGAGCAGTACTTC. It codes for CASSPRGAYEQYF.

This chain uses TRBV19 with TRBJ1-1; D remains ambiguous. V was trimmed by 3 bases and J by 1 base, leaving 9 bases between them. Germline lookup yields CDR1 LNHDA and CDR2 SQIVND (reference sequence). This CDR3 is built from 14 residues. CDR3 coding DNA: TGTGCCAGTAGTATGGGCAGATGGAACACTGAAGCTTTCTTT. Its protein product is CASSMGRWNTEAFF.

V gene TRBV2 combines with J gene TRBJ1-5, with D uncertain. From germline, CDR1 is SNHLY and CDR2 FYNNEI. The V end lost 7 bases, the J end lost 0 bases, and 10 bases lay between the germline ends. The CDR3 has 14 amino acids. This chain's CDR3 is CASNREYSNQPQHF. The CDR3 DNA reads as TGTGCCAGCAACCGGGAATATAGCAATCAGCCCCAGCATTTT.

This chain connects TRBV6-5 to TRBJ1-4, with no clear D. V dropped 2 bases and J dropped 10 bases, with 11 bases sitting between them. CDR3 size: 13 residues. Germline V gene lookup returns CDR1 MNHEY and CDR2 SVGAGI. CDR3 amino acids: CASSYGSTGKLFF. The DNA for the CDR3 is TGTGCCAGCAGTTACGGGAGTACGGGAAAACTGTTTTTT.

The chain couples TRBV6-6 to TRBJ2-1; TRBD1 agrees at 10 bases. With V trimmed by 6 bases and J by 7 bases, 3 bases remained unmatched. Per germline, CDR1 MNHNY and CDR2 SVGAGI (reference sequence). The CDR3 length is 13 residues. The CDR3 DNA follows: TGTGCCAGCAGGGGACAGGGGAGGAATGAGCAGTTCTTC. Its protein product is CASRGQGRNEQFF.

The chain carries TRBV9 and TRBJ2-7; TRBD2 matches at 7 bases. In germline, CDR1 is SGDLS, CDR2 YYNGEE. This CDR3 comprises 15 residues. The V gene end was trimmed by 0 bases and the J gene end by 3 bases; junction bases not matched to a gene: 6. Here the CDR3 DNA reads TGTGCCAGCAGCGTAGGGTCTAGCGGTTACTACGAGCAGTACTTC. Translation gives CASSVGSSGYYEQYF.

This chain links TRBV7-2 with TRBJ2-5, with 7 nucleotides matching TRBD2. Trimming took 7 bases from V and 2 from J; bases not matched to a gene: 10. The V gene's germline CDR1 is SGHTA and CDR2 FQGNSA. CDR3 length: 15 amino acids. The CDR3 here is CASTSWAGEQETQYF. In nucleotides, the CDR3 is TGTGCCAGCACCTCGTGGGCGGGGGAGCAAGAGACCCAGTACTTC. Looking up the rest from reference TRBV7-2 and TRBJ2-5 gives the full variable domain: GAGVSQSPSNKVTEKGKDVELRCDPISGHTALYWYRQSLGQGLEFLIYFQGNSAPDKSGLPSDRFSAERTGGSVSTLTIQRTQQEDSAVYLCASTSWAGEQETQYFGPGTRLLVL.

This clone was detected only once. In DNA, the CDR3 is TGTGCCAGCTCACTTCTAGCGGGGGGGCAATACGAGCAGTACTTC. It codes for CASSLLAGGQYEQYF. This chain joins TRBV18 and TRBJ2-7; 12 bases are a match to TRBD2. V lost 4 bases to trimming and J lost 4 bases; unmatched junction nucleotides: 5. The V gene's germline CDR1 is KGHSH and CDR2 LQKENI. The CDR3 is 15 residues long.

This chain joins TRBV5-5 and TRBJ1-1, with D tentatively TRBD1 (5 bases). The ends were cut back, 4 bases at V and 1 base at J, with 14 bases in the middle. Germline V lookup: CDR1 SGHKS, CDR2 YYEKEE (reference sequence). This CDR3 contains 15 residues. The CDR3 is CASSPWGRPNTEAFF. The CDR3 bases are TGTGCCAGCAGCCCCTGGGGCAGACCGAACACTGAAGCTTTCTTT.

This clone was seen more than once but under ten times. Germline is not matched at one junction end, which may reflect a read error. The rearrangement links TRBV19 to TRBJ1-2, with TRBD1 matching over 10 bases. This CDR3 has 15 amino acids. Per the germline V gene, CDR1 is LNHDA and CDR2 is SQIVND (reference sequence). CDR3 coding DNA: TGTGCCAGTAGTTTAGACAGGGGGCTTCAAGCCGGCTACACCTTC. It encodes CASSLDRGLQAGYTF.

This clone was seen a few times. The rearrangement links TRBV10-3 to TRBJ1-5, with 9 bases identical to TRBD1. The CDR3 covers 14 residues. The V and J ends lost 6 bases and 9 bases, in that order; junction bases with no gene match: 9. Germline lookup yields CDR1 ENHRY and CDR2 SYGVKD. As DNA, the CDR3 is TGTGCCATCAGCGGGGGACAGGGTAATTCGCCCCAGCATTTT. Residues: CAISGGQGNSPQHF.

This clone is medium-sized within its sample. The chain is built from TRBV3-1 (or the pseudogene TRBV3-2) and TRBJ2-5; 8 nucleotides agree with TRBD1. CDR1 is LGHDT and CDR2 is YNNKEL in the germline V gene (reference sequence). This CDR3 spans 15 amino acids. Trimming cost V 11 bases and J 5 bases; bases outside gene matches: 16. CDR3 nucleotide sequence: TGTGCCTCTAGCGCCAGCAGGGGGCGTTTCGAGACCCAGTACTTC. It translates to CASSASRGRFETQYF.

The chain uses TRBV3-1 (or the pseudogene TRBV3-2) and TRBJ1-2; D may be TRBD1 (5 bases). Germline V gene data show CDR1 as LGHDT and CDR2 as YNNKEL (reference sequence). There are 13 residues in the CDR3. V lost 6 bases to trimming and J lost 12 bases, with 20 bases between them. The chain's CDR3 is CASSTRRRGENTF. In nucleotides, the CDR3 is TGTGCCAGCAGTACGAGGAGGAGGGGTGAGAACACCTTC.

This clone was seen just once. CDR3 residues: CASSVDSAGEQFF. The DNA of the CDR3 is TGTGCCAGCAGCGTAGATAGCGCGGGTGAGCAGTTCTTC. V usage is TRBV9 and J usage is TRBJ2-1, with a tentative D call TRBD2 (5 bases). The length of the CDR3 is 13 residues. CDR1 is SGDLS, CDR2 YYNGEE, per germline. V was trimmed by 0 bases and J by 9 bases, leaving 10 bases between them.

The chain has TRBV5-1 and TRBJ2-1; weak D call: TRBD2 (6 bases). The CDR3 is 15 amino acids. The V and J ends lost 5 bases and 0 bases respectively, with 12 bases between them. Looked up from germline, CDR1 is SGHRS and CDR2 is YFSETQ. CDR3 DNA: TGCGCCAGCAGACTAGACGGGAGCTCCTACAATGAGCAGTTCTTC. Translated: CASRLDGSSYNEQFF.

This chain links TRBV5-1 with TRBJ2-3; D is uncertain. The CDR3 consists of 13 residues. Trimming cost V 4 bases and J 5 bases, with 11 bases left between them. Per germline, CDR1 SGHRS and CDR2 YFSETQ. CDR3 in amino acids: CASSRAPEDTQYF. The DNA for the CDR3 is TGCGCCAGCAGCAGAGCCCCCGAAGATACGCAGTATTTT.

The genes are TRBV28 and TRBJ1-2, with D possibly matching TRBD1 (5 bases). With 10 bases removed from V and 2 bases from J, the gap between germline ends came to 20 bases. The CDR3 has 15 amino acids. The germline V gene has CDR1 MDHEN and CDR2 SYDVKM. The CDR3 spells CATISGGDLNYGYTF. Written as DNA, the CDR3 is TGTGCCACCATATCGGGGGGGGACCTAAACTATGGCTACACCTTC.

The CDR3 region has the DNA TGTGCCAGCAGTATGGCGGGGTCAGATACGCAGTATTTT. Translating it yields CASSMAGSDTQYF. This chain uses TRBV6-2 or TRBV6-3 with TRBJ2-3, with D maybe TRBD2 (6 bases). V lost 5 bases and J lost 4, with 10 bases in between. Looked up from germline, CDR1 is MNHEY and CDR2 is SVGEGT. The CDR3 spans 13 residues.

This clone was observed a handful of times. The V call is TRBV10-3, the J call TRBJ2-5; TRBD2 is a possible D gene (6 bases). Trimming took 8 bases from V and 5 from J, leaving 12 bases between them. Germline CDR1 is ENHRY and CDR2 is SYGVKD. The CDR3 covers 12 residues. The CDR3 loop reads CAIAGRGETQYF. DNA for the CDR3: TGTGCCATCGCTGGCCGGGGGGAGACCCAGTACTTC.

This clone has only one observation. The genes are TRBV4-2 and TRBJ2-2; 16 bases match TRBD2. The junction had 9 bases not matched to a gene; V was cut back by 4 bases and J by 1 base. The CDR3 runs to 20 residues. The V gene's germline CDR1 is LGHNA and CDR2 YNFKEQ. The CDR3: CASSLKGTSGGAVNTGELFF. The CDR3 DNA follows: TGTGCCAGCAGCCTTAAAGGGACTAGCGGGGGGGCTGTGAACACCGGGGAGCTGTTTTTT.

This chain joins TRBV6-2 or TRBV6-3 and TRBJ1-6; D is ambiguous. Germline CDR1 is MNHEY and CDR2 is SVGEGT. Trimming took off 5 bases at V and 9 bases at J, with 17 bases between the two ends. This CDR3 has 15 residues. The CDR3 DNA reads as TGTGCCAGCAGTACAACAGCTATGGTTGGTTCACCCCTCCACTTT. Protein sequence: CASSTTAMVGSPLHF.

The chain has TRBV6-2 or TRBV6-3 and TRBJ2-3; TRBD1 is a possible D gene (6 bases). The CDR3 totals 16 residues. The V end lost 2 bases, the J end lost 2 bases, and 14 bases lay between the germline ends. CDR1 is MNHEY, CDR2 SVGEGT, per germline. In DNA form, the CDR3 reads TGTGCCAGCAGTTACCAGACAGGAGGTTACACAGATACGCAGTATTTT. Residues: CASSYQTGGYTDTQYF.

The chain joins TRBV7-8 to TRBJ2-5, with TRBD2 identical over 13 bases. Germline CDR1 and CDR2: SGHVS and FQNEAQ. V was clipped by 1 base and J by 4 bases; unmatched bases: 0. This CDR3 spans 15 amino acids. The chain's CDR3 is CASSLGLAGGETQYF. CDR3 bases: TGTGCCAGCAGCTTAGGACTAGCGGGAGGAGAGACCCAGTACTTC. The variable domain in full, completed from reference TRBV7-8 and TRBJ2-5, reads GAGVSQSPRYKVAKRGQDVALRCDPISGHVSLFWYQQALGQGPEFLTYFQNEAQLDKSGLPSDRFFAERPEGSVSTLKIQRTQQEDSAVYLCASSLGLAGGETQYFGPGTRLLVL.

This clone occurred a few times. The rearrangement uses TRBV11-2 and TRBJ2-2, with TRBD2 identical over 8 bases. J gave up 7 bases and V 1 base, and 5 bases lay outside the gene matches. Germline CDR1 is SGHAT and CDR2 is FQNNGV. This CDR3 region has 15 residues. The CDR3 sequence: CASSLGLASGGELFF. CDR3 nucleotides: TGTGCCAGCAGCTTAGGACTAGCGAGTGGCGGGGAGCTGTTTTTT. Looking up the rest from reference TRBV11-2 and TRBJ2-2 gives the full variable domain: EAGVAQSPRYKIIEKRQSVAFWCNPISGHATLYWYQQILGQGPKLLIQFQNNGVVDDSQLPKDRFSAERLKGVDSTLKIQPAKLEDSAVYLCASSLGLASGGELFFGEGSRLTVL.